The 5 T cell receptor beta chains reported below all come from one sample, sequenced in a study of blood T cell repertoires in COVID-19. This table comes from immunoSEQ multiplex PCR, and its TCRdb copy is limited to in-frame clones, with some not included. The sample consists of around 150,000 clones, 70% to 90% of them appearing once. Sequenced input: peripheral blood. The receptors were gathered from a human donor in a cohort sampled during active COVID-19.

This clone was seen a single time. The genes are TRBV24-1 and TRBJ2-2; 7 bases agree with TRBD1. CDR1 and CDR2 from the germline V gene are KGHDR and SFDVKD. The CDR3 is 17 amino acids. V shed 2 bases, J shed 0 bases, and the junction held 5 bases outside the gene matches. The CDR3 DNA reads as TGTGCCACCAGTGATTACAGGACAGGTCCGAACACCGGGGAGCTGTTTTTT. Translated, it gives CATSDYRTGPNTGELFF.

The chain carries TRBV12-3 or TRBV12-4 and TRBJ1-1; TRBD1 aligns across 7 bases. J was trimmed by 3 bases and V by 6 bases; bases with no gene match: 4. CDR3 length: 13 amino acids. CDR3 loop: CASRTTGDTEAFF. CDR3 coding DNA: TGTGCCAGCAGGACTACAGGGGACACTGAAGCTTTCTTT.

This clone was counted once. V is TRBV19 and J is TRBJ1-1; the D gene is possibly TRBD1 (6 bases). V lost 5 bases and J lost 3, with 13 bases in between. This CDR3 region has 14 residues. The germline V gene encodes CDR1 LNHDA and CDR2 SQIVND (reference sequence). The CDR3 bases are TGTGCCAGTAGTCGGACAGTCACGGACACTGAAGCTTTCTTT. It specifies CASSRTVTDTEAFF.

In this sample, this clone turned up a few times. The V gene is TRBV19, the J gene TRBJ2-2; no clear D. The CDR3 consists of 13 residues. V was pared by 1 base and J by 5 bases, with 5 bases between. Germline V gene data show CDR1 as LNHDA and CDR2 as SQIVND (reference sequence). The CDR3 loop reads CASSIGRTGELFF. As DNA, the CDR3 is TGTGCCAGTAGTATAGGCAGGACCGGGGAGCTGTTTTTT. Filled out from reference TRBV19 and TRBJ2-2, the complete variable domain reads DGGITQSPKYLFRKEGQNVTLSCEQNLNHDAMYWYRQDPGQGLRLIYYSQIVNDFQKGDIAEGYSVSREKKESFPLTVTSAQKNPTAFYLCASSIGRTGELFFGEGSRLTVL.

The chain combines TRBV25-1 with TRBJ1-2; TRBD1 matches 11 bases. Germline V gene data show CDR1 as MGHDK and CDR2 as SYGVNS. After removal of 1 base from V and 8 bases from J, the junction contained 3 bases not matched to a gene. This CDR3 is built from 14 residues. The CDR3 DNA reads TGTGCCAGCAGTGAATGGGACAGGGGGGGAGGCTACACCTTC. Protein sequence: CASSEWDRGGGYTF.